The table lists the clone carrying this TCR beta chain with a few counts. Its target is unknown. These data are taken from a study of beta chain features in type 1 diabetes. Study-level background: The patient and healthy donor groups were comparable for age, gender and cell yields.

As every portion of the isolated RNA was reverse transcribed, the sequencing read expressed TCRB transcripts. The assay was immunoSEQ multiplex PCR, and TCRdb's table has in-frame clones only and misses some. The sample has 620,000 or so clones; roughly 16% are singletons. The CDR3 totals 12 residues. V was pared by 4 bases and J by 1 base, with 5 bases between. Germline CDR1 reads SGHRS; CDR2 reads YFSETQ. Study observations and caveats: Fewer junction insertions and more nucleotide deletions appeared in type 1 diabetes patients. Since sequencing was performed on cDNA, cells with high TCR expression could be over-represented. The influence of HLA type on TCRB rearrangement stayed undetermined.

The TCR comes from a man between 18 and 35 years old in good health. The chain joins TRBV5-1 to TRBJ1-1; D is ambiguous. The material sequenced was naive CD4+ T cells from blood. The CDR3 DNA follows: TGCGCCAGCAGCAAGGAGAACACTGAAGCTTTCTTT. As protein: CASSKENTEAFF.